The 16 T cell receptor beta chains below were found in one sample sequenced in a study of blood T cell repertoires in COVID-19. Clones were read by immunoSEQ multiplex PCR, and TCRdb kept only the in-frame ones, dropping some. This sample has fewer than 150,000 clones, with approximately 85% found just once. The sample consisted of peripheral blood. These receptors came from an older woman with COVID-19, enrolled during active disease.

This clone came up once. The rearrangement links TRBV7-9 to TRBJ1-4; 8 bases are shared with TRBD1. The germline CDR1 and CDR2 sequences are SEHNR and FQNEAQ (reference sequence). The CDR3 is 15 amino acids. The trim removed 3 bases at V and 7 bases at J, leaving 7 bases unmatched. CDR3 loop: CASSLDRDGTEKLFF. CDR3 DNA sequence: TGTGCCAGCAGCTTGGACAGGGACGGAACTGAAAAACTGTTTTTT.

The chain recombines TRBV4-1 with TRBJ1-1, with D perhaps TRBD1 (6 bases). Germline-derived CDR1 and CDR2 are MGHRA and YSYEKL. Trimming pared 0 bases from V and 10 bases from J, leaving 18 bases between. CDR3 length: 15 amino acids. The chain's CDR3 is CASSQEHMTGALAFF. The CDR3 nucleotides are TGCGCCAGCAGCCAAGAGCATATGACAGGAGCTTTAGCTTTCTTT.

The gene calls are TRBV4-2 and TRBJ1-5, with 10 bases aligning to TRBD1. Germline CDR1 LGHNA, CDR2 YNFKEQ. The junction had 1 base not matched to a gene; V was cut back by 0 bases and J by 8 bases. This CDR3 is built from 14 residues. CDR3 in amino acids: CASSQEDRGEPQHF. The CDR3 nucleotides are TGTGCCAGCAGCCAAGAGGACAGGGGGGAGCCCCAGCATTTT.

This clone was picked up one time. This chain uses TRBV7-8 with TRBJ2-5, with TRBD1 matching 8 bases. This CDR3 region has 15 residues. J lost 9 bases, V lost 4 bases, and 13 bases had no gene match. CDR1 and CDR2 (germline): SGHVS, FQNEAQ. The CDR3 DNA follows: TGTGCCAGCAGCTCCGTACAAGACAGGGGTCCAGCCCAGTACTTC. It specifies CASSSVQDRGPAQYF.

This clone has only one observation. The chain links TRBV2 to TRBJ2-1; weak D call: TRBD2 (5 bases). Between the trimmed V and J ends, which lost 7 bases and 0 bases, there was a span of 13 bases. Germline V gene lookup returns CDR1 SNHLY and CDR2 FYNNEI. There are 15 residues in the CDR3. In nucleotides, the CDR3 is TGTGCCAGCAAATGGTGGGGAGACTCCTACAATGAGCAGTTCTTC. It yields the protein CASKWWGDSYNEQFF.

This clone has only a few counts. Mismatch with germline at one junction end may stem from a read error. This sample includes further DNA sequences coding for the same CDR3. The chain couples TRBV12-5 to TRBJ2-5; perhaps TRBD1 as D (8 bases). In germline, CDR1 is LGHNT, CDR2 FRNRAP. This CDR3 comprises 17 residues. This chain's CDR3 is CARGWGGTGGQQETQYF. The DNA for the CDR3 is TGTGCTAGGGGTTGGGGGGGGACAGGAGGGCAACAAGAGACCCAGTACTTC. The full variable domain, with the rest looked up from reference TRBV12-5 and TRBJ2-5, is DARVTQTPRHKVTEMGQEVTMRCQPILGHNTVFWYRQTMMQGLELLAYFRNRAPLDDSGMPKDRFSAEMPDATLATLKIQPSEPRDSAVYFCARGWGGTGGQQETQYFGPGTRLLVL.

The rearrangement joins TRBV24-1 to TRBJ2-5; 9 nucleotides agree with TRBD1. The CDR3 runs 19 residues. J lost 2 bases, V lost 4 bases, and 16 bases had no gene match. CDR1 and CDR2 (germline): KGHDR, SFDVKD. CDR3 loop: CATSDPRGAPGQGQETQYF. CDR3 sequence (DNA): TGTGCCACCAGTGACCCTCGAGGGGCCCCGGGACAGGGTCAAGAGACCCAGTACTTC.

About this clone itself: One junction end disagrees with the germline gene, perhaps due to a read error. The chain carries TRBV2 and TRBJ1-1; 7 nucleotides match TRBD1. This CDR3 region has 14 residues. Germline V gives CDR1 SNHLY, CDR2 FYNNEI. CDR3 sequence: CASSGRGLNSEAFF. Written as DNA, the CDR3 is TGTGCCAGCAGTGGGAGGGGGCTGAACTCTGAAGCTTTCTTT.

The chain uses TRBV30 and TRBJ2-7; 13 positions agree with TRBD2. V trimming: 2 bases; J trimming: 3 bases; junction bases outside the gene matches: 4. Germline lookup yields CDR1 GTSNPN and CDR2 SVGIG (reference sequence). The CDR3 extends over 15 amino acids. CDR3 amino acids: CAWSKGLAGHYEQYF. CDR3 bases: TGTGCCTGGAGTAAGGGACTAGCGGGGCACTACGAGCAGTACTTC.

In its sample, this clone was seen a few times. V is TRBV7-3 and J is TRBJ2-7; TRBD2 is a possible D gene (5 bases). CDR1 is SGHTA, CDR2 FQGTGA, per germline. Trimming took 4 bases from V and 4 from J, leaving 14 bases between them. The CDR3 covers 14 residues. For the CDR3, the DNA is TGTGCCAGCAGCTCCGGGGATGGAGCTTACGAGCAGTACTTC. Its protein product is CASSSGDGAYEQYF.

This chain links TRBV10-3 with TRBJ2-3; 8 bases are a match to TRBD2. The CDR3 has 14 amino acids. J lost 3 bases, V lost 2 bases, and 1 base had no gene match. From germline, CDR1 is ENHRY and CDR2 SYGVKD. This CDR3 is CAISERGGTDTQYF. In DNA, the CDR3 is TGTGCCATCAGTGAGCGGGGGGGAACAGATACGCAGTATTTT.

The gene calls are TRBV5-5 and TRBJ2-1; 7 nucleotides agree with TRBD1. V shed 4 bases, J shed 7 bases, and the junction held 5 bases outside the gene matches. Germline CDR1 reads SGHKS; CDR2 reads YYEKEE (reference sequence). CDR3 length equals 13 residues. CDR3 bases: TGTGCCAGCAGCCTCCAACAGGGGAATGAGCAGTTCTTC. The encoded protein is CASSLQQGNEQFF.

In this sample, this clone turned up once. The chain combines TRBV11-2 with TRBJ2-1, with TRBD2 identical over 10 bases. The J segment lost 2 bases and the V segment lost 7 bases, leaving 11 bases of the junction unmatched. Looked up from germline, CDR1 is SGHAT and CDR2 is FQNNGV. The CDR3 totals 17 residues. CDR3 sequence: CASTPGLAGVAYNEQFF. CDR3 bases: TGTGCCAGCACCCCGGGCCTAGCGGGGGTCGCCTACAATGAGCAGTTCTTC.

The V call is TRBV9, the J call TRBJ2-2; 11 bases align to TRBD2. CDR3 length equals 17 residues. Per germline, CDR1 SGDLS and CDR2 YYNGEE. V lost 3 bases to trimming and J lost 4 bases; unmatched junction nucleotides: 8. The CDR3 nucleotides are TGTGCCAGCAGCGGTACTAGCGGGGGAATTATCACCGGGGAGCTGTTTTTT. It codes for CASSGTSGGIITGELFF.

This chain uses TRBV4-1 with TRBJ1-1; D is possibly TRBD1 (6 bases). Germline V gene lookup returns CDR1 MGHRA and CDR2 YSYEKL. The V gene lost 0 bases and the J gene lost 7 bases, with 12 bases spanning the gap. The CDR3 has 14 residues. The CDR3 nucleotides read TGCGCCAGCAGCCAAGAAACAGGGTCCCGTGAAGCTTTCTTT. Translating it yields CASSQETGSREAFF.

This chain links TRBV15 with TRBJ1-6; TRBD1 matches 7 bases. Germline CDR1 LNHNV, CDR2 YYDKDF (reference sequence). With 5 bases clipped from V and 0 bases from J, the junction kept 7 bases outside the gene matches. The CDR3 runs to 17 residues. This CDR3 is CATSLDRAFSYNSPLHF. The CDR3 DNA sequence: TGTGCCACCAGCCTTGACAGGGCTTTCTCCTATAATTCACCCCTCCACTTT. The full variable domain, in which reference TRBV15 and TRBJ1-6 provide the parts outside the CDR3, is DAMVIQNPRYQVTQFGKPVTLSCSQTLNHNVMYWYQQKSSQAPKLLFHYYDKDFNNEADTPDNFQSRRPNTSFCFLDIRSPGLGDTAMYLCATSLDRAFSYNSPLHFGNGTRLTVT.